These 25 T cell receptor beta chains share one sample of origin, sequenced in a study of T cells in Graves' hyperthyroidism and ophthalmopathy. RNA transcripts yielded amplified TCR beta CDR3 regions. TCR CDR3 regions were first amplified by RT-PCR with HTBI primers. One entry per CDR3 protein results from TCRdb running MiXCR on the multiplex PCR reads. The sample contains 95,000 to 110,000 distinct CDR3 sequences, roughly 44% of which appear only once. Sample: blood. Every receptor here comes from a man aged 35 to 55 with Graves' hyperthyroidism.

This clonotype was counted at least ten times. The chain joins TRBV6-2 or TRBV6-3 to TRBJ2-7; TRBD2 matches at 14 bases. V lost 9 bases to trimming and J lost 5 bases; unmatched junction nucleotides: 12. Germline V gene lookup returns CDR1 MNHEY and CDR2 SVGEGT. The CDR3 runs to 16 residues. The CDR3 nucleotides read TGTGCCAGTGCAATGGGACTAGCGGGAGTTCTCGACGAGCAGTACTTC. Protein product: CASAMGLAGVLDEQYF.

The chain couples TRBV7-2 to TRBJ2-5; 10 nucleotides line up with TRBD1. CDR3 size: 16 residues. CDR1 and CDR2 (germline): SGHTA, FQGNSA. Trimming removed 5 bases from V and 6 bases from J; junction bases left unmatched: 12. The CDR3 DNA reads TGTGCCAGCAGCCGCCTTCGACAGGGGGCATCAAAGACCCAGTACTTC. Translated: CASSRLRQGASKTQYF.

As for this clonotype: Compared with germline, one end of the junction differs, possibly owing to a read error. The rearrangement uses TRBV20-1 and TRBJ1-1; D is perhaps TRBD1 (5 bases). Per the germline V gene, CDR1 is DFQATT and CDR2 is SNEGSKA (reference sequence). The CDR3 is 14 residues long. The CDR3 protein is CRARERGRNTEAFF. The CDR3 DNA reads as TGCAGAGCTAGAGAACGGGGCCGGAACACGGAAGCTTTCTTT.

This clonotype was recorded many times. The rearrangement uses TRBV11-3 and TRBJ2-5; D unresolved. The V gene's germline CDR1 is SGHNT and CDR2 YENEEA. V was clipped by 5 bases and J by 1 base, with 11 bases between them. This CDR3 is built from 14 residues. The CDR3 spells CASSPLAAQETQYF. CDR3 bases: TGTGCCAGCAGCCCCCTGGCAGCCCAAGAGACCCAGTACTTC.

Concerning this clonotype itself: A much larger clone lies a single base off, so this may be a read error. This rearrangement joins TRBV12-3 or TRBV12-4 to TRBJ1-3; D unresolved. The CDR3 length is 15 residues. The CDR3, as DNA: TGTGCCAGCAGTTTAGGGGGTTCAACTGGAGACACCATATATTTT. Its protein product is CASSLGGSTGDTIYF.

The table lists this clonotype with many counts. The chain carries TRBV19 and TRBJ1-6; no clear D. CDR3 size: 15 residues. V shed 0 bases and J shed 7 bases, with 10 bases lying between them. The germline V gene has CDR1 LNHDA and CDR2 SQIVND (reference sequence). The CDR3 DNA is TGTGCCAGTAGTATAGAAGGGCGAGGCAATTCACCCCTCCACTTT. This sequence encodes CASSIEGRGNSPLHF.

This clonotype occurred many times. The chain links TRBV6-5 to TRBJ1-2; maybe TRBD1 (5 bases). The CDR3 loop spans 13 amino acids. CDR1 and CDR2 (germline): MNHEY, SVGAGI. V lost 2 bases and J lost 6, with 10 bases in between. CDR3 DNA sequence: TGTGCCAGCAGTTACGGACAATTTGATGGCTACACCTTC. Protein sequence: CASSYGQFDGYTF.

This clonotype has ten or more counts. The chain joins TRBV11-2 to TRBJ2-7; 8 positions match TRBD2. The length of the CDR3 is 12 residues. After removal of 5 bases from V and 9 bases from J, the junction contained 6 bases not matched to a gene. Germline-derived CDR1 and CDR2 are SGHAT and FQNNGV. CDR3: CASSLERGRQYF. The DNA for the CDR3 is TGTGCCAGCAGCCTCGAGCGGGGGAGGCAGTACTTC.

The V gene is TRBV10-3, the J gene TRBJ2-7; D call uncertain. CDR3 length: 11 residues. The V gene lost 0 bases and the J gene lost 7 bases, with 4 bases spanning the gap. Germline V CDR1 and CDR2: ENHRY, SYGVKD. The CDR3 bases are TGTGCCATCAGTGAGTCTGGGGAGCAGTACTTC. It yields the protein CAISESGEQYF.

The chain links TRBV15 to TRBJ2-2, with 11 bases fitting TRBD2. V dropped 3 bases and J dropped 6; count of bases not matched to a gene: 6. The CDR3 has 16 residues. From germline, CDR1 is LNHNV and CDR2 YYDKDF (reference sequence). DNA of the CDR3: TGTGCCACCAGCAGGCTAGCGGGAGGTGGTTCCGGGGAGCTGTTTTTT. It is translated as CATSRLAGGGSGELFF. Filled out from reference TRBV15 and TRBJ2-2, the complete variable domain reads DAMVIQNPRYQVTQFGKPVTLSCSQTLNHNVMYWYQQKSSQAPKLLFHYYDKDFNNEADTPDNFQSRRPNTSFCFLDIRSPGLGDTAMYLCATSRLAGGGSGELFFGEGSRLTVL.

The gene calls are TRBV29-1 and TRBJ2-7, with D possibly TRBD2 on 6 matching bases. Trimming removed 7 bases at V and 0 bases at J, with 25 bases between. The CDR3 contains 17 residues. From germline, CDR1 is SQVTM and CDR2 ANQGSEA. Here the CDR3 DNA reads TGCAGCGCCTTGCCCTATGCTAGCGCGGAGAGCTCCTACGAGCAGTACTTC. It specifies CSALPYASAESSYEQYF.

This clonotype has more than one count but fewer than ten. V usage is TRBV7-8 and J usage is TRBJ2-5, with 9 bases aligning to TRBD2. With 11 bases clipped from V and 5 bases from J, the junction kept 6 bases outside the gene matches. Germline lookup yields CDR1 SGHVS and CDR2 FQNEAQ. The CDR3 sequence is 12 residues long. CDR3 in amino acids: CAAGLAWETQYF. DNA of the CDR3: TGTGCCGCGGGACTAGCATGGGAGACCCAGTACTTC.

As regards this clonotype: A read error may be the cause here, since a much bigger clone is one base away. The genes are TRBV7-2 and TRBJ2-1; possibly TRBD2 for D (6 bases). The CDR3 consists of 13 residues. Germline V gene lookup returns CDR1 SGHTA and CDR2 FQGNSA. The CDR3 nucleotides are TGCGCTAGTCGGGGGAAACGCTACAATGAGCAGTCCTTC. As protein: CASRGKRYNEQSF.

This clonotype came up many times. This chain joins TRBV3-1 and TRBJ2-1; D is unclear. In germline, CDR1 is LGHDT, CDR2 YNNKEL (reference sequence). The V and J ends lost 4 bases and 2 bases respectively, with 6 bases between them. CDR3 length equals 13 residues. The CDR3 loop reads CASSLGTYNEQFF. In nucleotides, the CDR3 is TGTGCCAGCAGCCTCGGAACCTACAATGAGCAGTTCTTC.

This clonotype has at least ten counts. The DNA for the CDR3 is TGCAGTGCTACCGAGGTTAGCTGGAACACCGGGGAGCTGTTTTTT. Translated: CSATEVSWNTGELFF. The chain joins TRBV20-1 to TRBJ2-2; D ambiguous. From germline, CDR1 is DFQATT and CDR2 SNEGSKA (reference sequence). This CDR3 comprises 15 residues. Trimming pared 4 bases from V and 1 base from J, leaving 13 bases between.

The chain uses TRBV10-1 and TRBJ2-5, with D possibly matching TRBD1 (5 bases). From germline, CDR1 is WNHNN and CDR2 SYGVQD (reference sequence). The CDR3 contains 17 residues. V shed 0 bases and J shed 5 bases, with 19 bases lying between them. For the CDR3, the DNA is TGCGCCAGCAGTGAGTCGACGGAAATCAGGGCCGGGGAGACCCAGTACTTC. This gives the protein CASSESTEIRAGETQYF.

This clonotype was seen only once. The chain employs TRBV9 and TRBJ1-2; 10 nucleotides align to TRBD1. Losses at the gene ends were 7 bases for V and 3 bases for J; bases not matched to a gene: 3. Germline values: CDR1 SGDLS, CDR2 YYNGEE. CDR3 length equals 13 residues. The CDR3 loop reads CASGGQGDYGYTF. The CDR3 DNA is TGTGCCAGCGGCGGACAGGGGGACTATGGCTACACCTTC.

The chain combines TRBV5-1 with TRBJ1-4, with D possibly being TRBD1 (5 bases). The ends were cut back, 3 bases at V and 8 bases at J, with 11 bases in the middle. The CDR3 spans 13 residues. Looked up from germline, CDR1 is SGHRS and CDR2 is YFSETQ. Written as DNA, the CDR3 is TGCGCCAGCAGCTACCTGGGACGCGAAAAACTGTTTTTT. Translating it yields CASSYLGREKLFF.

The chain employs TRBV29-1 and TRBJ1-1; no clear D. Looked up from germline, CDR1 is SQVTM and CDR2 is ANQGSEA. The CDR3 spans 12 residues. V shed 4 bases and J shed 2 bases, with 8 bases lying between them. The DNA of the CDR3 is TGCAGCGTTGCAGGACCTAACACTGAAGCTTTCTTT. Its protein is CSVAGPNTEAFF.

This clonotype came up many times. The chain uses TRBV5-6 and TRBJ1-3; D gene ambiguous. CDR1 is SGHDT and CDR2 is YYEEEE in the germline V gene. V was pared by 1 base and J by 2 bases, with 7 bases between. The CDR3 has 14 amino acids. Here the CDR3 reads CASSLTGTGNTIYF. The CDR3 coding sequence is TGTGCCAGCAGCTTGACTGGGACTGGAAACACCATATATTTT.

The rearrangement links TRBV7-3 to TRBJ1-2; unclear D gene. This CDR3 comprises 18 residues. The V and J ends lost 5 bases and 5 bases respectively, with 27 bases between them. Germline loops: CDR1 SGHTA, CDR2 FQGTGA. CDR3 protein: CASSLPTSDTMSSYGYTF. The CDR3 coding sequence is TGTGCCAGCAGCCTACCGACTAGCGATACAATGAGCAGTTATGGCTACACCTTC. The entire variable domain, with the rest obtained from reference TRBV7-3 and TRBJ1-2, is as follows: GAGVSQTPSNKVTEKGKYVELRCDPISGHTALYWYRQSLGQGPEFLIYFQGTGAADDSGLPNDRFFAVRPEGSVSTLKIQRTERGDSAVYLCASSLPTSDTMSSYGYTFGSGTRLTVV.

This chain links TRBV29-1 with TRBJ1-5, with 7 bases lining up with TRBD1. The germline CDR1 and CDR2 sequences are SQVTM and ANQGSEA. The CDR3 loop spans 14 amino acids. Trimming at V came to 4 bases and at J to 9 bases, leaving 12 bases not matched to a gene. The CDR3 coding sequence is TGCAGCGTTGCCCAGGACAGGTGGCAACCGCCCCAGCATTTT. This translates into CSVAQDRWQPPQHF.

Note on this clonotype: A read error may explain this, as a much larger clone is one base away. The V gene is TRBV2, the J gene TRBJ2-6, with TRBD1 as a possible D gene (5 bases). The germline V and J ends were trimmed by 6 bases and 0 bases, with 12 bases remaining between them. In germline, CDR1 is SNHLY, CDR2 FYNNEI. The CDR3 extends over 16 amino acids. The CDR3 sequence is CASRPRQLSGANVLTF. The CDR3 DNA is TGTGCCAGCAGACCGCGACAGCTCTCTGGGGCCAACGTCCTGACTTTC.

This clonotype has only a few counts. This chain connects TRBV4-1 to TRBJ2-7; D unclear. The CDR3 has 17 residues. V shed 2 bases and J shed 2 bases, with 19 bases lying between them. Germline V gene lookup returns CDR1 MGHRA and CDR2 YSYEKL. The CDR3, as DNA: TGCGCCAGCAGCCAACAACCCTTGTGGCAGTCCACCTACGAGCAGTACTTC. It yields the protein CASSQQPLWQSTYEQYF.

The rearrangement uses TRBV7-2 and TRBJ1-2; D gene uncertain. V was cut by 3 bases and J by 12 bases, with 14 bases left in between. CDR3 size: 12 residues. Looked up from germline, CDR1 is SGHTA and CDR2 is FQGNSA. The chain's CDR3 is CASSFYSGGNTF. The DNA for the CDR3 is TGTGCCAGCAGCTTTTATAGCGGAGGGAACACCTTC.